One and the same sample provided the 20 T cell receptor beta chains below, sequenced in a study of technical replicates of blood from a handful of donors. TCRdb keeps only in-frame clones here, not all; method: immunoSEQ multiplex PCR. This sample has tens of thousands of clones, with 85% to 95% found just once. The specimen was T cells isolated from PBMCs. The receptors derive from a human donor in good health.

The chain carries TRBV25-1 and TRBJ2-3; TRBD1 agrees at 9 bases. The CDR3 has 14 amino acids. J gave up 7 bases and V 1 base, and 3 bases lay outside the gene matches. Germline lookup yields CDR1 MGHDK and CDR2 SYGVNS. The CDR3 DNA reads TGTGCCAGCAGTGAATGGGGACAGGGCCATACGCAGTATTTT. Protein: CASSEWGQGHTQYF.

V and J are TRBV5-4 and TRBJ2-3; TRBD2 agrees at 10 bases. Germline loops: CDR1 SGHNT, CDR2 YYREEE (reference sequence). This CDR3 spans 17 amino acids. J was trimmed by 0 bases and V by 0 bases; bases with no gene match: 4. The DNA of the CDR3 is TGTGCCAGCAGCTTGGCTAGCGGGAGTCCTAGCACAGATACGCAGTATTTT. Amino acid sequence: CASSLASGSPSTDTQYF.

The CDR3 bases are TGTGCCAGCAGCAGTTACGGGGTTGGTGGCTACACCTTC. This codes for CASSSYGVGGYTF. The chain uses TRBV6-5 and TRBJ1-2; no definite D call. Deletions cut 6 bases from V and 7 bases from J, with 15 bases between. The CDR3 totals 13 residues. Looked up from germline, CDR1 is MNHEY and CDR2 is SVGAGI.

V usage is TRBV20-1 and J usage is TRBJ2-1; D call uncertain. This CDR3 has 11 amino acids. Germline V lookup: CDR1 DFQATT, CDR2 SNEGSKA (reference sequence). Trimming cost V 3 bases and J 5 bases, with 5 bases left between them. As DNA, the CDR3 is TGCAGTGCTAGTCAAAACAATGAGCAGTTCTTC. Translated: CSASQNNEQFF.

This clone was detected only once. The V and J genes are TRBV5-1 and TRBJ2-3; the match to TRBD1 covers 7 bases. V trimming: 0 bases; J trimming: 2 bases; junction bases outside the gene matches: 3. The germline CDR1 and CDR2 sequences are SGHRS and YFSETQ. The CDR3 is 15 amino acids. CDR3 nucleotide sequence: TGCGCCAGCAGCTTGGGGGGGACAGTCACAGATACGCAGTATTTT. Its protein is CASSLGGTVTDTQYF. Full variable domain (rest looked up from reference TRBV5-1 and TRBJ2-3): KAGVTQTPRYLIKTRGQQVTLSCSPISGHRSVSWYQQTPGQGLQFLFEYFSETQRNKGNFPGRFSGRQFSNSRSEMNVSTLELGDSALYLCASSLGGTVTDTQYFGPGTRLTVL.

The V call is TRBV6-6, the J call TRBJ1-5, with TRBD1 matching 7 bases. CDR1 is MNHNY and CDR2 is SVGAGI in the germline V gene (reference sequence). V shed 0 bases and J 4 bases; nucleotides not matched to a gene: 3. The CDR3 extends over 15 amino acids. The CDR3 bases are TGTGCCAGCAGTTACTCGAAGGGGGCAAATCAGCCCCAGCATTTT. Its protein is CASSYSKGANQPQHF.

V and J are TRBV18 and TRBJ2-7; D gene ambiguous. The CDR3 contains 14 residues. V was cut by 3 bases and J by 0 bases, with 9 bases left in between. Per the germline V gene, CDR1 is KGHSH and CDR2 is LQKENI. CDR3 residues: CASSPRHGSYEQYF. The CDR3 DNA reads as TGTGCCAGCTCACCGCGACACGGCTCCTACGAGCAGTACTTC.

The chain couples TRBV7-9 to TRBJ2-1, with 7 bases that match TRBD2. CDR3 length: 17 amino acids. The germline V gene encodes CDR1 SEHNR and CDR2 FQNEAQ (reference sequence). The V gene end was trimmed by 5 bases and the J gene end by 0 bases; junction bases not matched to a gene: 10. The DNA of the CDR3 is TGTGCCAGCAGCCGTTACCCTGCGGGGGACTCCTACAATGAGCAGTTCTTC. This gives the protein CASSRYPAGDSYNEQFF.

V gene TRBV10-2 combines with J gene TRBJ2-5; possibly TRBD2 for D (6 bases). The V end was cut by 8 bases, the J end by 3 bases, with 13 bases between. This CDR3 spans 13 amino acids. Looked up from germline, CDR1 is WSHSY and CDR2 is SAAADI. The CDR3 DNA is TGCGCCAGCGCTGTTCGGGGGAAAGAGACCCAGTACTTC. Residues: CASAVRGKETQYF.

The J gene is TRBJ2-3, the V gene TRBV7-2; 9 positions agree with TRBD2. CDR1 and CDR2 from the germline V gene are SGHTA and FQGNSA. V trimming: 4 bases; J trimming: 5 bases; junction bases outside the gene matches: 7. This CDR3 comprises 15 residues. Here the CDR3 DNA reads TGTGCCAGCAGCTCCCCAAGCGGGAGGAGAGATACGCAGTATTTT. This codes for CASSSPSGRRDTQYF. Together with reference TRBV7-2 and TRBJ2-3, the CDR3 gives the full variable domain: GAGVSQSPSNKVTEKGKDVELRCDPISGHTALYWYRQSLGQGLEFLIYFQGNSAPDKSGLPSDRFSAERTGGSVSTLTIQRTQQEDSAVYLCASSSPSGRRDTQYFGPGTRLTVL.

This chain joins TRBV4-1 and TRBJ1-5; 11 bases are shared with TRBD1. CDR3 length: 14 residues. Germline-derived CDR1 and CDR2 are MGHRA and YSYEKL. After removal of 6 bases from V and 7 bases from J, the junction contained 5 bases not matched to a gene. Here the CDR3 reads CASRDRGPGQPQHF. In DNA, the CDR3 is TGCGCCAGCAGGGACAGGGGGCCGGGGCAGCCCCAGCATTTT.

The chain uses TRBV19 and TRBJ1-5, with TRBD1 identical over 12 bases. V shed 8 bases and J 5 bases; nucleotides not matched to a gene: 4. This CDR3 spans 14 amino acids. Germline CDR1 LNHDA, CDR2 SQIVND (reference sequence). The chain's CDR3 is CASRDRGLHQPQHF. The DNA of the CDR3 is TGTGCCAGTCGGGACAGGGGGCTTCATCAGCCCCAGCATTTT.

For the CDR3, the DNA is TGCGCCAGCAGCCATAGCGGGAGGTGGTACGAGCAGTACTTC. Protein: CASSHSGRWYEQYF. The chain combines TRBV4-1 with TRBJ2-7, with 10 bases that match TRBD2. The CDR3 loop spans 14 amino acids. The J segment lost 4 bases and the V segment lost 3 bases, leaving 3 bases of the junction unmatched. CDR1 MGHRA and CDR2 YSYEKL come from the germline V gene.

This chain uses TRBV6-1 with TRBJ1-1; D uncertain. Germline values: CDR1 MNHNS, CDR2 SASEGT. The CDR3 is 13 amino acids. V was clipped by 2 bases and J by 8 bases, with 12 bases between them. CDR3 protein: CASSEKRGSEAFF. The DNA of the CDR3 is TGTGCCAGCAGTGAAAAGAGAGGGAGCGAAGCTTTCTTT.

The rearrangement joins TRBV7-9 to TRBJ2-5, with 9 bases that match TRBD2. The J segment lost 1 base and the V segment lost 4 bases, leaving 13 bases of the junction unmatched. There are 18 residues in the CDR3. Germline values: CDR1 SEHNR, CDR2 FQNEAQ (reference sequence). CDR3 nucleotide sequence: TGTGCCAGCAGCTCCGAATTTAGCGGGGGCCTTTCCCAAGAGACCCAGTACTTC. Translated, it gives CASSSEFSGGLSQETQYF.

J is TRBJ2-6 and V is TRBV5-1, with 7 bases that match TRBD1. V shed 2 bases, J shed 2 bases, and the junction held 1 base outside the gene matches. Looked up from germline, CDR1 is SGHRS and CDR2 is YFSETQ. The CDR3 is 15 residues long. In DNA form, the CDR3 reads TGCGCCAGCAGCTTCCAGGGGGCTGGGGCCAACGTCCTGACTTTC. The encoded protein is CASSFQGAGANVLTF.

The chain couples TRBV7-6 to TRBJ2-7; 10 positions agree with TRBD1. The V segment lost 2 bases and the J segment 2 bases; nucleotides outside the gene matches: 6. The CDR3 contains 16 residues. Germline V gene lookup returns CDR1 SGHVS and CDR2 FNYEAQ. As DNA, the CDR3 is TGTGCCAGCAGCTTATTTAGGACAGGGGGTACCTACGAGCAGTACTTC. This translates into CASSLFRTGGTYEQYF.

The chain carries TRBV5-1 and TRBJ2-7; 10 nucleotides align to TRBD2. After removal of 0 bases from V and 4 bases from J, the junction contained 13 bases not matched to a gene. Germline CDR1 reads SGHRS; CDR2 reads YFSETQ. CDR3 length equals 18 residues. CDR3 bases: TGCGCCAGCAGCTTGGGGCCGCTAGCGGGAGTGGGGGGGTACGAGCAGTACTTC. Residues: CASSLGPLAGVGGYEQYF. The entire variable domain, with the rest obtained from reference TRBV5-1 and TRBJ2-7, is as follows: KAGVTQTPRYLIKTRGQQVTLSCSPISGHRSVSWYQQTPGQGLQFLFEYFSETQRNKGNFPGRFSGRQFSNSRSEMNVSTLELGDSALYLCASSLGPLAGVGGYEQYFGPGTRLTVT.

CDR3 amino acids: CASRSDGGSYNEQFF. For the CDR3, the DNA is TGTGCCAGCAGATCGGACGGAGGCTCCTACAATGAGCAGTTCTTC. The chain joins TRBV9 to TRBJ2-1, with TRBD2 as a possible D gene (5 bases). Deletions cut 5 bases from V and 0 bases from J, with 12 bases between. The CDR3 is 15 residues long. Per germline, CDR1 SGDLS and CDR2 YYNGEE.

The chain carries TRBV5-1 and TRBJ1-1; D is possibly TRBD1 (5 bases). The length of the CDR3 is 14 residues. Germline values: CDR1 SGHRS, CDR2 YFSETQ. V dropped 1 base and J dropped 8 bases, with 15 bases sitting between them. The CDR3, as DNA: TGCGCCAGCAGCTTGTCGGACGCGGGGGGGGAAGCTTTCTTT. It is translated as CASSLSDAGGEAFF.